The next 24 T cell receptor beta chains were all read from a single sample in a study of molecular identifiers for immune sequencing clone quantification. TCRdb re-called the PCR reads with MiXCR, one entry per CDR3 protein. This sample has 65,000 or so distinct CDR3 sequences, with around 18% found just once. The sequenced material came from naive CD8+ T cells from blood, with Jurkat cell RNA spiked in. As for subset: FACS-sorted CD8+CD4-CCR7+CD45RA+ naive T cells. The receptors were sampled from a human donor in good health. Some libraries in this study had Jurkat cell RNA spiked in.

This clonotype occurred many times. The V gene is TRBV7-3, the J gene TRBJ2-2; no reliable D call. V gave up 2 bases and J gave up 5 bases, with 6 bases separating them. This CDR3 comprises 13 residues. The germline CDR1 and CDR2 sequences are SGHTA and FQGTGA. DNA for the CDR3: TGTGCCAGCAGCTTAGAGAAAACCGGGGAGCTGTTTTTT. Its protein is CASSLEKTGELFF.

This clonotype has only a few counts. V and J are TRBV13 and TRBJ2-3, with D maybe TRBD1 (6 bases). The germline V gene encodes CDR1 PRHDT and CDR2 FYEKMQ (reference sequence). V lost 1 base, J lost 3 bases, and 14 bases lay in between. This CDR3 has 16 amino acids. This chain's CDR3 is CASSLAVAGETDTQYF. The CDR3 DNA is TGTGCCAGCAGCTTAGCGGTAGCAGGGGAGACAGATACGCAGTATTTT.

There are many counts of this clonotype. The chain recombines TRBV4-2 with TRBJ2-7, with 10 bases matching TRBD1. The trim removed 0 bases at V and 0 bases at J, leaving 14 bases unmatched. The CDR3 totals 20 residues. The germline gives CDR1 LGHNA, CDR2 YNFKEQ. CDR3 in DNA: TGTGCCAGCAGCCAAGATATGGAGGGACAGGGGAGGGGAGCCTCCTACGAGCAGTACTTC. Protein: CASSQDMEGQGRGASYEQYF.

On this clonotype: A much larger clone lies one base from this, so it may be a read error. This chain joins TRBV7-3 and TRBJ1-1; D perhaps matches TRBD1 (6 bases). The CDR3 runs to 13 residues. CDR1 is SGHTA, CDR2 FQGTGA, per germline. The CDR3 sequence is CANSLPGQPEAFF. As DNA, the CDR3 is TGTGCCAACAGCTTACCAGGACAGCCTGAAGCTTTCTTT.

This clonotype was counted at least ten times. The V and J genes are TRBV6-5 and TRBJ2-7; the D is unclear. The CDR3 is 17 residues long. CDR1 and CDR2 (germline): MNHEY, SVGAGI. V dropped 0 bases and J dropped 0 bases, with 15 bases sitting between them. In DNA form, the CDR3 reads TGTGCCAGCAGTTACTCATTCCGGCAGGCTACCTCCTACGAGCAGTACTTC. It is translated as CASSYSFRQATSYEQYF.

This clonotype was picked up many times. The chain is built from TRBV7-9 and TRBJ2-7; D ambiguous. V lost 2 bases to trimming and J lost 2 bases, with 16 bases between them. The CDR3 is 16 amino acids. Germline V lookup: CDR1 SEHNR, CDR2 FQNEAQ (reference sequence). The CDR3 DNA is TGTGCCAGCAGCTTAAGCAGGATGCGGTTGACCTACGAGCAGTACTTC. Residues: CASSLSRMRLTYEQYF.

The chain uses TRBV12-3 or TRBV12-4 and TRBJ2-7; D call uncertain. This CDR3 has 13 residues. Trimming took off 8 bases at V and 2 bases at J, with 13 bases between the two ends. The CDR3 DNA follows: TGTGCCAGCTCTTTGTGGGAAACCTACGAGCAGTACTTC. Translated, it gives CASSLWETYEQYF.

The chain combines TRBV19 with TRBJ2-7; D call uncertain. Germline CDR1 reads LNHDA; CDR2 reads SQIVND (reference sequence). This CDR3 has 14 residues. V was shortened by 6 bases and J by 3 bases, with 15 bases between the two germline ends. The CDR3 region is CASSLEPVGYEQYF. CDR3 DNA sequence: TGTGCCAGTAGCCTGGAACCCGTGGGCTACGAGCAGTACTTC.

This clonotype was detected once. One end of the junction varies from germline; a read error may be responsible. The chain recombines TRBV5-1 with TRBJ1-1; 8 nucleotides match TRBD1. Germline V CDR1 and CDR2: SGHRS, YFSETQ. CDR3 length: 14 amino acids. Here the CDR3 DNA reads TGCGCCAGCAGCTTGCCACAGGGGGGCACTGGAGCTTTCTTT. Its translation: CASSLPQGGTGAFF.

This clonotype was recorded at least ten times. This chain uses TRBV2 with TRBJ1-2; D gene unclear. Germline values: CDR1 SNHLY, CDR2 FYNNEI. V was shortened by 3 bases and J by 8 bases, with 10 bases between the two germline ends. CDR3 length: 12 amino acids. The CDR3 loop is CASSDGVAGYTF. In nucleotides, the CDR3 is TGTGCCAGCAGTGATGGGGTTGCCGGCTACACCTTC.

Comment on this clonotype: The junction does not match germline at one end; this may be a read error. The CDR3, as DNA: TGTGCCAGCAGTGTCTTGGGGGGCCCCAACACCGGGGTGCTGTTTTTT. Protein product: CASSVLGGPNTGVLFF. The V call is TRBV6-5, the J call TRBJ2-2; possibly TRBD1 or TRBD2 for D (6 bases each). From germline, CDR1 is MNHEY and CDR2 SVGAGI. The CDR3 runs 16 residues.

The count of this clonotype is one. The chain links TRBV19 to TRBJ2-7; 7 bases fit TRBD2. The CDR3 has 14 residues. The germline CDR1 and CDR2 sequences are LNHDA and SQIVND (reference sequence). V lost 6 bases and J lost 2; bases outside the gene matches: 7. Here the CDR3 reads CASSPGGWAYEQYF. In DNA, the CDR3 is TGTGCCAGTAGCCCCGGGGGGTGGGCCTACGAGCAGTACTTC.

CDR3 region: CASATPGANEQFF. The CDR3 bases are TGTGCCAGCGCTACTCCGGGAGCGAATGAGCAGTTCTTC. V and J are TRBV12-3 or TRBV12-4 and TRBJ2-1; a possible D gene is TRBD2 (6 bases). Deletions cut 8 bases from V and 7 bases from J, with 15 bases between. The CDR3 loop spans 13 amino acids.

This clonotype was recorded at least ten times. A read error may account for a junction end that differs from germline. J is TRBJ2-5 and V is TRBV7-7; no definite D call. Per germline, CDR1 SSHAT and CDR2 FNYEAQ (reference sequence). The CDR3 covers 13 residues. The chain's CDR3 is CASSLVAIETQYF. CDR3 coding DNA: TGTGCTAGCAGCTTAGTTGCCATTGAGACCCAGTACTTC.

This clonotype was seen a handful of times. The genes are TRBV12-3 or TRBV12-4 and TRBJ2-2; D not certain. The V end lost 7 bases, the J end lost 7 bases, and 7 bases lay between the germline ends. This CDR3 is 11 amino acids long. DNA of the CDR3: TGTGCCAGCACCTCCGTCGGGGAGCTGTTTTTT. As protein: CASTSVGELFF.

The table lists this clonotype with many counts. V gene TRBV6-2 or TRBV6-3 combines with J gene TRBJ2-7; a possible D gene is TRBD1 (6 bases). The CDR3 has 12 residues. V lost 6 bases and J 3 bases, leaving 9 bases between the germline ends. Germline V gene sequence: CDR1 MNHEY, CDR2 SVGEGT. The CDR3, as DNA: TGTGCCAGCAGCCGACAGGTCTACGAGCAGTACTTC. Its translation is CASSRQVYEQYF.

This clonotype has a handful of counts. The rearrangement uses TRBV7-9 and TRBJ1-4, with D possibly being TRBD1 (6 bases). Germline CDR1 and CDR2: SEHNR and FQNEAQ (reference sequence). Trimming removed 5 bases from V and 8 bases from J, with 18 bases in between. The CDR3 runs to 15 residues. CDR3 sequence: CASSPITGSGEKLFF. CDR3 bases: TGTGCCAGCAGCCCGATTACAGGGTCGGGGGAAAAACTGTTTTTT.

The V call is TRBV7-9, the J call TRBJ1-1, with a tentative D call TRBD1 (5 bases). Germline-derived CDR1 and CDR2 are SEHNR and FQNEAQ (reference sequence). This CDR3 spans 13 amino acids. The V gene lost 2 bases and the J gene lost 10 bases, with 14 bases spanning the gap. The DNA of the CDR3 is TGTGCCAGCAGCTTATGGGACTCTCTGCGAGCTTTCTTT. This encodes CASSLWDSLRAFF.

The V call is TRBV9, the J call TRBJ2-2; weak D call: TRBD2 (5 bases). V was cut by 5 bases and J by 3 bases, with 17 bases left in between. The CDR3 is made up of 16 amino acids. CDR1 is SGDLS and CDR2 is YYNGEE in the germline V gene. DNA for the CDR3: TGTGCCAGCAGGATAGCCCCGGGGATCGACACCGGGGAGCTGTTTTTT. The encoded protein is CASRIAPGIDTGELFF.

This clonotype showed up many times. This rearrangement joins TRBV7-9 to TRBJ2-3, with 7 bases aligning to TRBD2. In germline, CDR1 is SEHNR, CDR2 FQNEAQ (reference sequence). The CDR3 spans 15 residues. The V and J ends lost 3 bases and 5 bases, in that order; junction bases with no gene match: 8. The CDR3 protein is CASSFRAGAGDTQYF. CDR3 DNA sequence: TGTGCCAGCAGCTTCCGGGCGGGAGCAGGAGATACGCAGTATTTT.

Many counts were recorded for this clonotype. The chain recombines TRBV27 with TRBJ2-5; possibly TRBD1 for D (5 bases). The CDR3 is made up of 16 amino acids. The V gene's germline CDR1 is MNHEY and CDR2 SMNVEV (reference sequence). Trimming took off 0 bases at V and 0 bases at J, with 11 bases between the two ends. DNA for the CDR3: TGTGCCAGCAGTTTATCGGTTGGGGCGAACCAAGAGACCCAGTACTTC. It codes for CASSLSVGANQETQYF.

This clonotype was counted a few times. The chain combines TRBV28 with TRBJ1-1, with D possibly matching TRBD1 (6 bases). Trimming took off 5 bases at V and 1 base at J, with 23 bases between the two ends. Germline CDR1 reads MDHEN; CDR2 reads SYDVKM. CDR3 length: 18 amino acids. Written as DNA, the CDR3 is TGTGCCAGCAGTCCATTACTTACGCTACAGGGAGGGAACACTGAAGCTTTCTTT. This codes for CASSPLLTLQGGNTEAFF.

V is TRBV15 and J is TRBJ2-5; the D is unclear. CDR1 LNHNV and CDR2 YYDKDF come from the germline V gene (reference sequence). The CDR3 length is 17 residues. The V gene lost 5 bases and the J gene lost 2 bases, with 21 bases spanning the gap. The CDR3 sequence: CATSPEVVGPGQETQYF. DNA of the CDR3: TGTGCCACCAGCCCCGAAGTTGTGGGCCCTGGGCAAGAGACCCAGTACTTC.

Ten or more counts support this clonotype. V is TRBV28 and J is TRBJ2-1; 7 nucleotides line up with TRBD2. Trimming took 5 bases from V and 3 from J; bases not matched to a gene: 13. This CDR3 contains 17 residues. Germline CDR1 reads MDHEN; CDR2 reads SYDVKM. The CDR3 sequence: CASSPLSWRELYNEQFF. CDR3 in DNA: TGTGCCAGCAGTCCGCTTTCTTGGCGGGAGCTCTACAATGAGCAGTTCTTC.